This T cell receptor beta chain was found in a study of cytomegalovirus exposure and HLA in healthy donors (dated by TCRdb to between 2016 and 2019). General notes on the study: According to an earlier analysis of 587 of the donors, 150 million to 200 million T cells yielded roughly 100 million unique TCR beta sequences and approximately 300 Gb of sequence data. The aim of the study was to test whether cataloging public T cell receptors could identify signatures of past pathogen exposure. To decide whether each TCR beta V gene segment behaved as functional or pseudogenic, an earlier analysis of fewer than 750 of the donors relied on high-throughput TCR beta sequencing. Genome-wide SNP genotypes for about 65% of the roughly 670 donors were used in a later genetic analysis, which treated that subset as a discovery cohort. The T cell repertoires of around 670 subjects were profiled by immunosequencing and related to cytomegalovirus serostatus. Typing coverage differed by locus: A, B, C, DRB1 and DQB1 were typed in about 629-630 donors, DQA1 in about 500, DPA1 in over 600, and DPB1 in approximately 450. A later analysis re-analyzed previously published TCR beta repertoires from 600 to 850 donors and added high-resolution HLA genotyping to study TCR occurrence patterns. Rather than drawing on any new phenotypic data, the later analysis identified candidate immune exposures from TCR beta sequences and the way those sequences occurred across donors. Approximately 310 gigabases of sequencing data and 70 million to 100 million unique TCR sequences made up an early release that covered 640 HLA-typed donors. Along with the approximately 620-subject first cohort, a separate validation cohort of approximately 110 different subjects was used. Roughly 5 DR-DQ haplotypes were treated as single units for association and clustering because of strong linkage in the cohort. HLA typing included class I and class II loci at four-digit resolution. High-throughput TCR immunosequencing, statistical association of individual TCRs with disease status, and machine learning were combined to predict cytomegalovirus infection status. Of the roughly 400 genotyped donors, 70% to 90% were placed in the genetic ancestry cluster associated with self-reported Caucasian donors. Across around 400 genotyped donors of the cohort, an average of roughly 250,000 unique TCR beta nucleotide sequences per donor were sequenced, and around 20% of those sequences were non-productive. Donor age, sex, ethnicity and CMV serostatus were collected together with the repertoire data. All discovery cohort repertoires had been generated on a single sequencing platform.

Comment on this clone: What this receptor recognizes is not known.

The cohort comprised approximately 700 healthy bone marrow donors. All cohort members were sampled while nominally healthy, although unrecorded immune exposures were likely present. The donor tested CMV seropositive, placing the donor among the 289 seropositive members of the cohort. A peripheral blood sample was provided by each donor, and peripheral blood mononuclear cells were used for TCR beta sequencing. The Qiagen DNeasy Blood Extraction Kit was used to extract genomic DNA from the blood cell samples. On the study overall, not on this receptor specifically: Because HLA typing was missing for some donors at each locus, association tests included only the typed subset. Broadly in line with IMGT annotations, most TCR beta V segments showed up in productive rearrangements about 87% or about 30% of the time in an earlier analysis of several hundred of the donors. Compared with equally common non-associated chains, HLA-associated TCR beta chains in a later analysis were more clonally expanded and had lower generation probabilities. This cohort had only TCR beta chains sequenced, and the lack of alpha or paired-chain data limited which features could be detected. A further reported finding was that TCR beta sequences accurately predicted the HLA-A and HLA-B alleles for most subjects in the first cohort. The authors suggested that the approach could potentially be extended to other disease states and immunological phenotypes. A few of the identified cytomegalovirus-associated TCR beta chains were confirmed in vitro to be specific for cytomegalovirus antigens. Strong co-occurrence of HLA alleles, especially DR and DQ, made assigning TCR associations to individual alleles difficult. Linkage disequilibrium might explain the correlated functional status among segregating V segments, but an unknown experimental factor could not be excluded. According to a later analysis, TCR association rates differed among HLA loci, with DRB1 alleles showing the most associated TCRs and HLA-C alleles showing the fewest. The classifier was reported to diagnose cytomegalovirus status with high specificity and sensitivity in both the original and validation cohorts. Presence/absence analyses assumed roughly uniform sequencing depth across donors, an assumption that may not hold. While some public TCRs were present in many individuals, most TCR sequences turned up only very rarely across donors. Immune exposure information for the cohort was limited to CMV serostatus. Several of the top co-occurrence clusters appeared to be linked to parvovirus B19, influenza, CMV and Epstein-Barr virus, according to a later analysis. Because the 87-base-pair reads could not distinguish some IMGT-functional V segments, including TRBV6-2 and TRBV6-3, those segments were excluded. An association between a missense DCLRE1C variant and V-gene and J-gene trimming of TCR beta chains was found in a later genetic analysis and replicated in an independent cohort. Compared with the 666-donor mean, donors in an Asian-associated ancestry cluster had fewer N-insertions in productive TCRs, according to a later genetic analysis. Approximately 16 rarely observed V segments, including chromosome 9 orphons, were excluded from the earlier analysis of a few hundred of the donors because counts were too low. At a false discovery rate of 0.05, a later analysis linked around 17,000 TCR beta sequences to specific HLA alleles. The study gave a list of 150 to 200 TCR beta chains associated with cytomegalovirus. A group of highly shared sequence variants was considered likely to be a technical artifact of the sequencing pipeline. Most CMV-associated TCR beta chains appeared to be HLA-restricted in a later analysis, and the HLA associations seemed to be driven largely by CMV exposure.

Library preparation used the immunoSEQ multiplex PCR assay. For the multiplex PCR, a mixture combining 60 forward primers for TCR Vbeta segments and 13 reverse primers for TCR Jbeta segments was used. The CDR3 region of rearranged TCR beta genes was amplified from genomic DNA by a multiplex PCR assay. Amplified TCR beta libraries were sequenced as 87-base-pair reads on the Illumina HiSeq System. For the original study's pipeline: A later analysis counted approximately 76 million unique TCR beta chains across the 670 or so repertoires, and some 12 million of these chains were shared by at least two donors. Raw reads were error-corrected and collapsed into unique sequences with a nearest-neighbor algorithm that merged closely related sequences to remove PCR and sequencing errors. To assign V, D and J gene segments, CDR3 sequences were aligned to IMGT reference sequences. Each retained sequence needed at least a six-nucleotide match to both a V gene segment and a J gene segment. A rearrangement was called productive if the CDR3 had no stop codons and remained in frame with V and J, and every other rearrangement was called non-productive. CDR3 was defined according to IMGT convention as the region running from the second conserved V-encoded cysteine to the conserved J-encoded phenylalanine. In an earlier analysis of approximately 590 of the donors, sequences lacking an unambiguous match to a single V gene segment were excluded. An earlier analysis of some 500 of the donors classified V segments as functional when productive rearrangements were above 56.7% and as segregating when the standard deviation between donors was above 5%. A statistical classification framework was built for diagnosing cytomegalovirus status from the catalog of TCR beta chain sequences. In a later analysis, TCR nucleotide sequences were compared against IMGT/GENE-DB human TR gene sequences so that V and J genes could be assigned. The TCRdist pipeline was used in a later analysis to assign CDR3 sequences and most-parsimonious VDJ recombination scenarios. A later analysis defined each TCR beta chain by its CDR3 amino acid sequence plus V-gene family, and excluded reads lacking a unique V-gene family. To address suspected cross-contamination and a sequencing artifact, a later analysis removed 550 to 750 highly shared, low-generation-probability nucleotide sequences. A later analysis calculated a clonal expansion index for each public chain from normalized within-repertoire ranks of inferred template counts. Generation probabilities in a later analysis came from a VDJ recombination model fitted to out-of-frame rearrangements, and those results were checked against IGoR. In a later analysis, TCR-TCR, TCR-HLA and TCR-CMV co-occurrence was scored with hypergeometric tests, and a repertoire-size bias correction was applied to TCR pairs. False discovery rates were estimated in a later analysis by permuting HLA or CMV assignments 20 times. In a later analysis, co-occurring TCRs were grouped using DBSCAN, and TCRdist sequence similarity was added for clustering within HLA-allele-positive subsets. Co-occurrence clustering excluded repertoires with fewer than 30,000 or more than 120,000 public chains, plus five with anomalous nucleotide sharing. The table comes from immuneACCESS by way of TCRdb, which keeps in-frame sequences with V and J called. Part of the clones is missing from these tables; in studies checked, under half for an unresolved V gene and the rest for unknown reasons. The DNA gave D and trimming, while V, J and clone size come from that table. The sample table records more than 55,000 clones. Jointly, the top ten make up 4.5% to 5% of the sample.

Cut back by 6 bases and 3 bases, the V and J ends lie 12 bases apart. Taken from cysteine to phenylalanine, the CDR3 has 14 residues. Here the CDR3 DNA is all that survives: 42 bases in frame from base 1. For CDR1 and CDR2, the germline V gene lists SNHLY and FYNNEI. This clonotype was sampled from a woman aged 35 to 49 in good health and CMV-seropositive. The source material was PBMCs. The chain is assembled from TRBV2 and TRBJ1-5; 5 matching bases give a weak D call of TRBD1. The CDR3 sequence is CASRGGVNNQPQHF. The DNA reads TGTGCCAGCAGGGGGGGGGTGAACAATCAGCCCCAGCATTTT.